This TCR beta chain stems from a study of neurological immune-mediated disorders. Across the whole study: Of the 34 patients with multiple sclerosis, some 31 had relapsing-remitting MS, whereas the remaining 3 had secondary progressive MS.

Study results and caveats: HTLV-1-associated myelopathy had the most TCR clonal expansion, whereas multiple sclerosis had the least (lower than in healthy controls).

This clonotype has at least ten counts. Its antigen is unidentified. The germline CDR1 and CDR2 sequences are SGHRS and YFSETQ. The length of the CDR3 is 13 residues. The ends were cut back, 0 bases at V and 6 bases at J, with 10 bases in the middle. Unsorted libraries used 2 million PBMCs kept at -80 degrees C. cDNA was made by 5'RACE with 10-nucleotide random UMIs. In TCRdb, the 5' RACE reads were re-called with MiXCR into one record per CDR3 protein. The top ten hold more than 4% of the sample, which has 70,000 or so distinct CDR3 sequences, about 3% seen once. The sequence was obtained from a woman in her forties or fifties with multiple sclerosis. The sample taken for sequencing was PBMCs. The rearrangement links TRBV5-1 to TRBJ2-7; TRBD1 might be the D (5 bases). This chain's CDR3 is CASSLEGAREQYF. The CDR3 coding sequence is TGCGCCAGCAGCTTGGAAGGGGCCCGCGAGCAGTACTTC.